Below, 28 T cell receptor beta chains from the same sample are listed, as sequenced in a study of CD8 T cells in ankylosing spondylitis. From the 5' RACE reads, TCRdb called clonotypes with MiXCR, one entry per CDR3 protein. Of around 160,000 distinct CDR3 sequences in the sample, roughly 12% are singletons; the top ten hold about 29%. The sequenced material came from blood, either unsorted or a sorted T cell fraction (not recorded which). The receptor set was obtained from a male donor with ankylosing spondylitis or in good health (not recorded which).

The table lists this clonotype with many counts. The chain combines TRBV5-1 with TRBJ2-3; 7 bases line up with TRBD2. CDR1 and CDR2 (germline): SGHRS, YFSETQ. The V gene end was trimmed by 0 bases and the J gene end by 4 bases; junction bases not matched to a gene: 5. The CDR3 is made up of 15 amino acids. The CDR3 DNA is TGCGCCAGCAGCTTGGCCGGCGGGAGCGCAGATACGCAGTATTTT. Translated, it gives CASSLAGGSADTQYF.

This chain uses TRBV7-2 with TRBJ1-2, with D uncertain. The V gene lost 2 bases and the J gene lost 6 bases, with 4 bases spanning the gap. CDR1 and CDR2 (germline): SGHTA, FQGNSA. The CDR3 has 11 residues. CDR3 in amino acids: CASSLRDGYTF. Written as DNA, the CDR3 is TGTGCCAGCAGCTTACGGGATGGCTACACCTTC.

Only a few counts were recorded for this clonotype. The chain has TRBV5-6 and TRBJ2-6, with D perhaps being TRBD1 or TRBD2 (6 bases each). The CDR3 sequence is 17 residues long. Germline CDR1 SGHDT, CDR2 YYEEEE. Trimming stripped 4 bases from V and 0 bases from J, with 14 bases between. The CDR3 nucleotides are TGTGCCAGCAGCACCTTACAGGGACTCTCTGGGGCCAACGTCCTGACTTTC. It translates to CASSTLQGLSGANVLTF. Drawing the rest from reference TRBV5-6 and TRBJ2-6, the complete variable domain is DAGVTQSPTHLIKTRGQQVTLRCSPKSGHDTVSWYQQALGQGPQFIFQYYEEEERQRGNFPDRFSGHQFPNYSSELNVNALLLGDSALYLCASSTLQGLSGANVLTFGAGSRLTVL.

The CDR3 reads CAVQVIAGVGYNEQFF. The CDR3 coding sequence is TGTGCCGTTCAAGTAATAGCGGGAGTTGGATACAATGAGCAGTTCTTC. V usage is TRBV7-6 and J usage is TRBJ2-1, with TRBD2 matching 9 bases. In germline, CDR1 is SGHVS, CDR2 FNYEAQ. This CDR3 has 16 amino acids. V shed 11 bases, J shed 4 bases, and the junction held 15 bases outside the gene matches.

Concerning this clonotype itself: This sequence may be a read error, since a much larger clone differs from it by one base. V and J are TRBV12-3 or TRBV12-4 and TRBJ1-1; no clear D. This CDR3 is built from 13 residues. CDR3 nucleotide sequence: TGTGCCAGCAGCCGGAGGAGGAACGCTGAAGCTTTCTTT. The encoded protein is CASSRRRNAEAFF.

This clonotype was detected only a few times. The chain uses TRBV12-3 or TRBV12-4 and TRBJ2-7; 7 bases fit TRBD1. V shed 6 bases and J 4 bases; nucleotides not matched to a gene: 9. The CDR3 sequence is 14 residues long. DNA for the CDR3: TGTGCCAGCAGACAGGGGCTTTCCTCGTACGAGCAGTACTTC. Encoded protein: CASRQGLSSYEQYF.

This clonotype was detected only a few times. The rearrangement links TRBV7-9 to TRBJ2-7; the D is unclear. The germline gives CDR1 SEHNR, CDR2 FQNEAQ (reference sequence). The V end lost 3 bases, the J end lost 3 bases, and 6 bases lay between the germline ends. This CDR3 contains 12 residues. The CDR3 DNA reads TGTGCCAGCAGCTTTGACCACTACGAGCAGTACTTC. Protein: CASSFDHYEQYF.

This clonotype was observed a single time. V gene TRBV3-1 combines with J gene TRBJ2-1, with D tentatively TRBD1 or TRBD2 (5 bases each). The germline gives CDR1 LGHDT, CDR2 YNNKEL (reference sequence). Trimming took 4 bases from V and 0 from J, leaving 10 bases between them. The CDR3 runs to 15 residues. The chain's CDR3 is CASSRGIDSYNEQFF. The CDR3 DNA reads TGTGCCAGCAGCCGGGGGATCGACTCCTACAATGAGCAGTTCTTC.

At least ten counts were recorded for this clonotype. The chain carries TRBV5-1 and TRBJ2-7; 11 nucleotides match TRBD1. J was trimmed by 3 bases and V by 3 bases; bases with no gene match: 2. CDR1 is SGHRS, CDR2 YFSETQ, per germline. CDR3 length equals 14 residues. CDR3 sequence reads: CASSSGQGGYEQYF. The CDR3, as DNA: TGCGCCAGCAGCTCGGGACAGGGGGGCTACGAGCAGTACTTC.

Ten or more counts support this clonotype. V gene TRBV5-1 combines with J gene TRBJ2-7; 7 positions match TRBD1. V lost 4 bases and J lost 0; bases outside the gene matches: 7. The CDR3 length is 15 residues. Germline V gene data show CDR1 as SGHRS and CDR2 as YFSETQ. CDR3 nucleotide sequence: TGCGCCAGCAGCATAGAACCAGGGGGCTCCTACGAGCAGTACTTC. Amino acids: CASSIEPGGSYEQYF.

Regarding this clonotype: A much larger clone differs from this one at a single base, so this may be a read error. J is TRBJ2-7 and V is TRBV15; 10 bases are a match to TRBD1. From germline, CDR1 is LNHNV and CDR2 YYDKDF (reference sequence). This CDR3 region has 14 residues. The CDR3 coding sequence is TGTGCCGCCAGCACGGGACAGGGGTCGGACGAGCAGTACTTC. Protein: CAASTGQGSDEQYF.

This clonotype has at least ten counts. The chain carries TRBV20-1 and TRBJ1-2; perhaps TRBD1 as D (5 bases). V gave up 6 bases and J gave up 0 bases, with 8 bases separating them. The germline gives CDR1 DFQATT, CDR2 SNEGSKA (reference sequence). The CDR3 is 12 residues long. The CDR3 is CSAQGTNYGYTF. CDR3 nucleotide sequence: TGCAGTGCGCAGGGTACTAACTATGGCTACACCTTC.

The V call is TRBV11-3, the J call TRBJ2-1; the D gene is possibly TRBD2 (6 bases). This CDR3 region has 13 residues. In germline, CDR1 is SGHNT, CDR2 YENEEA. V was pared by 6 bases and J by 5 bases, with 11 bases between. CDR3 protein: CASRSGTDNEQFF. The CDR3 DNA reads TGTGCCAGCAGGTCCGGGACTGACAATGAGCAGTTCTTC.

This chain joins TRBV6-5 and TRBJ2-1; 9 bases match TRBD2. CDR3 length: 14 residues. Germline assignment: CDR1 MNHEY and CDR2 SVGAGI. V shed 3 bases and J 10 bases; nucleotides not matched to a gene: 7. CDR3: CASSYGGRAEEQFF. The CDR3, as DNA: TGTGCCAGCAGTTATGGCGGGAGGGCCGAGGAGCAGTTCTTC.

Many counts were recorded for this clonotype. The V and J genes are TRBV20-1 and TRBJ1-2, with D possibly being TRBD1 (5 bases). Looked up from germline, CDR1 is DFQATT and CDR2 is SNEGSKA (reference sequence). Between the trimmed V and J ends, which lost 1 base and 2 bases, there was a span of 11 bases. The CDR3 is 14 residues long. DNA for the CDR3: TGCAGTGCTAGAGTGCCAGGGTCGAACTATGGCTACACCTTC. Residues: CSARVPGSNYGYTF.

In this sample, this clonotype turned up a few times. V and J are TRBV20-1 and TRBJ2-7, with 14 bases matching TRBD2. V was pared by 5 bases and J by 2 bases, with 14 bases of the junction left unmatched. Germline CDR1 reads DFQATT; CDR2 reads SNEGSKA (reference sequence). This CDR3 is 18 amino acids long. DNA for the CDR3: TGCAGTGCTTCTCGGACTAGCGGGAGGTCCCCCTATACCTACGAGCAGTACTTC. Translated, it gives CSASRTSGRSPYTYEQYF.

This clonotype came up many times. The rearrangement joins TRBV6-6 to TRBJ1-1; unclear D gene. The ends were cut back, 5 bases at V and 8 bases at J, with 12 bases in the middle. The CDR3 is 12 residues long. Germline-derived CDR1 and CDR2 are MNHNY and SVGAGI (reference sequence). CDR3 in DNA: TGTGCCAGCAGTACCCTTAGTTGGGAAGCTTTCTTT. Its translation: CASSTLSWEAFF.

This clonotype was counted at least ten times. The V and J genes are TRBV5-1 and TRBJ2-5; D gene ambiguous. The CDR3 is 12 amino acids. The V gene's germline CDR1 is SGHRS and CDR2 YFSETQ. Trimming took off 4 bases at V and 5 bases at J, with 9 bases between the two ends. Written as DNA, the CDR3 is TGCGCCAGCAGCGTGGATCGGGAGACCCAGTACTTC. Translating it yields CASSVDRETQYF.

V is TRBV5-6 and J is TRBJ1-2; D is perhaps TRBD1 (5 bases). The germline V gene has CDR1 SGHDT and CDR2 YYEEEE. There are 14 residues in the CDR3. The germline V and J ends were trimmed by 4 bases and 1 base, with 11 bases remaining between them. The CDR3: CASSVPGLNYGYTF. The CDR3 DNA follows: TGTGCCAGCAGCGTCCCGGGGCTTAACTATGGCTACACCTTC.

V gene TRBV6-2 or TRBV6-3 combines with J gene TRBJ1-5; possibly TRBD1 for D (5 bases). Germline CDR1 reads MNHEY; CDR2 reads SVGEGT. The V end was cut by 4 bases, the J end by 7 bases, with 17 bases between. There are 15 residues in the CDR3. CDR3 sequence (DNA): TGTGCCAGCAGTTTCAACGACCCGGGGGTACAGCCCCAGCATTTT. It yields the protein CASSFNDPGVQPQHF.

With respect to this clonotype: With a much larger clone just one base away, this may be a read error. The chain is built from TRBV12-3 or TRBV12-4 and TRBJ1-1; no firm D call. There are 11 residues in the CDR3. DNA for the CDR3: TGTTCCAGCAGTTTGAGCACTGAAGCTTTCTTT. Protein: CSSSLSTEAFF.

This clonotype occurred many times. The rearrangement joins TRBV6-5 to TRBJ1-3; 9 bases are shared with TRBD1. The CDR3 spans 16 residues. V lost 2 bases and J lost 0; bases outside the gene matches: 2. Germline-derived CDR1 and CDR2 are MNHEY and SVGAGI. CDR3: CASSYGTGTSGNTIYF. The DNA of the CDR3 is TGTGCCAGCAGTTACGGGACAGGGACCTCTGGAAACACCATATATTTT.

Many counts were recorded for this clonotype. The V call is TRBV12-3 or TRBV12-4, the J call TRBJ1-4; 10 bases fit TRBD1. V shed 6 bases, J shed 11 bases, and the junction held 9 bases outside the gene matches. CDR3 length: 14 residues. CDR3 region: CASSRDRGRVKLFF. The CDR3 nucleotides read TGTGCCAGCAGCCGAGACAGGGGGCGAGTCAAACTGTTTTTT.

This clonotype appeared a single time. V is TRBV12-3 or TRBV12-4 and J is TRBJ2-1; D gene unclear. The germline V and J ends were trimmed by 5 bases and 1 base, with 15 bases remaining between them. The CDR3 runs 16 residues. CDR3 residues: CASSLHLSLSYNEQFF. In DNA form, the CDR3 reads TGTGCCAGCAGTCTCCATCTGTCCCTATCCTACAATGAGCAGTTCTTC.

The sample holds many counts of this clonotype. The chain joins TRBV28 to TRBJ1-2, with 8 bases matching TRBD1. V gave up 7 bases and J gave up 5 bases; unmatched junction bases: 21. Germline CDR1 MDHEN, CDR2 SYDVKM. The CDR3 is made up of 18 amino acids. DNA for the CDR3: TGTGCCAGCACGGGTTTTAGCGGGAAGAGACAGGGGTTTTATGGCTACACCTTC. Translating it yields CASTGFSGKRQGFYGYTF.

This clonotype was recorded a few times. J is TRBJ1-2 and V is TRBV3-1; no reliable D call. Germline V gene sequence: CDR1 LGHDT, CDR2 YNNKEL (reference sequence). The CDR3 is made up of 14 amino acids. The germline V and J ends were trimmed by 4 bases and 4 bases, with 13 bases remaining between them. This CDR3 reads CASSPLGESYGYTF. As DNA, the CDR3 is TGTGCCAGCAGCCCCCTCGGAGAGAGCTATGGCTACACCTTC.

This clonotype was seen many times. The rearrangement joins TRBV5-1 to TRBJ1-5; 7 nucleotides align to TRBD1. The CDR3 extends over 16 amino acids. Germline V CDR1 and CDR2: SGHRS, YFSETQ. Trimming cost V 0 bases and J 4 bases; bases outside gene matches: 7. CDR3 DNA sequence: TGCGCCAGCAGCTTGGGTGTAGGGGGCTTGAATCAGCCCCAGCATTTT. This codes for CASSLGVGGLNQPQHF.

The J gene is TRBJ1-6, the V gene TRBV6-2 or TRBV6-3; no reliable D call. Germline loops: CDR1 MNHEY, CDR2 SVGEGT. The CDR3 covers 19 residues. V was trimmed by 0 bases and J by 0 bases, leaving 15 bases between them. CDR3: CASSYSVVGGSSYNSPLHF. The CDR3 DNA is TGTGCCAGCAGTTACTCGGTCGTGGGCGGAAGCTCCTATAATTCACCCCTCCACTTT.